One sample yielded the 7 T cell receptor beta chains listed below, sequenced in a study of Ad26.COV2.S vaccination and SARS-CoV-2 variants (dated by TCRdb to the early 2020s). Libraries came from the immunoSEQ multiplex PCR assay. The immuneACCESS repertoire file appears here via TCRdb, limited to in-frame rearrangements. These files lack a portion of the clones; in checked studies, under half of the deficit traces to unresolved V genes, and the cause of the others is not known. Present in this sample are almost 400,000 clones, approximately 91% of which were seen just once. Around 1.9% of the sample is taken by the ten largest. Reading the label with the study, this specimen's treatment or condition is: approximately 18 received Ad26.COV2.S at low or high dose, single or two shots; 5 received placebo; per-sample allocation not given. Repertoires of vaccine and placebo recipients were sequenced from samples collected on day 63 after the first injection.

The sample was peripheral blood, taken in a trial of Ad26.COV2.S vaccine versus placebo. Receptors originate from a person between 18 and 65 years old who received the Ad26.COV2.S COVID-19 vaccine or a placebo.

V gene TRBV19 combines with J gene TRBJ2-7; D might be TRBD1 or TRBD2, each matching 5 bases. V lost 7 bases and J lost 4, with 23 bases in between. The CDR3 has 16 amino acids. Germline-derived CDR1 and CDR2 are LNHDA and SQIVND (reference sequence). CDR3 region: CASTPGRDAPGYEQYF. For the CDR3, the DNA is TGTGCCAGTACCCCGGGTCGGGACGCCCCCGGGTACGAGCAGTACTTC.

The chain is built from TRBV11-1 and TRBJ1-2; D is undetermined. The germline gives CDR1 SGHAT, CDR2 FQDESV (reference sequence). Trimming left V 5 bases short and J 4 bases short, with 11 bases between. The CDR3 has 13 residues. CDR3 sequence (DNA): TGTGCCAGCAGCGCCGGGAGGGTCTATGGCTACACCTTC. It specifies CASSAGRVYGYTF. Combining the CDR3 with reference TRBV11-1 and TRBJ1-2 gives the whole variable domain EAEVAQSPRYKITEKSQAVAFWCDPISGHATLYWYRQILGQGPELLVQFQDESVVDDSQLPKDRFSAERLKGVDSTLKIQPAELGDSAMYLCASSAGRVYGYTFGSGTRLTVV.

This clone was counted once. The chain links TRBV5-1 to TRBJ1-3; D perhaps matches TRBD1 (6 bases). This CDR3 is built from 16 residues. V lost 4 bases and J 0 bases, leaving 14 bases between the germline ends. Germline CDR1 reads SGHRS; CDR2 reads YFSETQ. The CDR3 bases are TGCGCCAGCAGCCTAACAGGGACAATCTCTGGAAACACCATATATTTT. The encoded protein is CASSLTGTISGNTIYF. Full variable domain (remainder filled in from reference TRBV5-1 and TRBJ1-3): KAGVTQTPRYLIKTRGQQVTLSCSPISGHRSVSWYQQTPGQGLQFLFEYFSETQRNKGNFPGRFSGRQFSNSRSEMNVSTLELGDSALYLCASSLTGTISGNTIYFGEGSWLTVV.

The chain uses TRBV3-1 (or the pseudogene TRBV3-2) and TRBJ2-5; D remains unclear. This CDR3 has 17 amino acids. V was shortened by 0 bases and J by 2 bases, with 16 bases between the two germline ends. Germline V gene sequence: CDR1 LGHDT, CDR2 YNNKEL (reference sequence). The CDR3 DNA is TGTGCCAGCAGCCAAGATCTGGATAGTGTTCTACAAGAGACCCAGTACTTC. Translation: CASSQDLDSVLQETQYF.

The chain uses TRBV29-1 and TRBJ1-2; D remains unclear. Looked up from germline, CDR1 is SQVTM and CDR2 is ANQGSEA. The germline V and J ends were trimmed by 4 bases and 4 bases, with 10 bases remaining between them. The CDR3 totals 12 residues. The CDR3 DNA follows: TGCAGCGTTGTGGTTGGCGGCTATGGCTACACCTTC. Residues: CSVVVGGYGYTF.

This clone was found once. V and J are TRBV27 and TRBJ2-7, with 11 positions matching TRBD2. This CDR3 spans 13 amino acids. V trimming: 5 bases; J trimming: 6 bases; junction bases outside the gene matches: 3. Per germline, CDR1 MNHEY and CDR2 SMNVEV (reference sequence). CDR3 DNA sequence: TGTGCCAGCAGTACCCTAGCGGGAGGCGAGCAGTACTTC. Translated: CASSTLAGGEQYF.

The CDR3 sequence is CASSPLAGWEETQYF. In nucleotides, the CDR3 is TGTGCCAGCTCACCTCTGGCAGGGTGGGAAGAGACCCAGTACTTC. The genes are TRBV18 and TRBJ2-5, with a possible D match to TRBD1 (5 bases). V dropped 3 bases and J dropped 3 bases, with 14 bases sitting between them. Germline-derived CDR1 and CDR2 are KGHSH and LQKENI. The CDR3 sequence is 15 residues long.